These 11 T cell receptor beta chains were sequenced from one sample in a study of blood T cells in healthy people across ages. Together with a sample-barcoded 5' primer, a J-beta primer mix was included in a second PCR lasting about 7 to 12 cycles. MiXCR, run by TCRdb on the 5' RACE reads, gives a single entry per CDR3 protein. The table shows 800,000 to 950,000 distinct CDR3 sequences, with around 29% occurring only once. These data also formed part of another study, on T cells of mothers and their children.

Sequencing input: blood. All receptors derive from a woman in her forties in good health.

The chain uses TRBV5-1 and TRBJ1-4; TRBD1 is a possible D gene (6 bases). V shed 4 bases and J shed 4 bases, with 14 bases lying between them. CDR1 is SGHRS, CDR2 YFSETQ, per germline. The CDR3 is made up of 15 amino acids. The CDR3 nucleotides read TGCGCCAGCAGCCCTACAGGGAGTGATAATGAAAAACTGTTTTTT. This gives the protein CASSPTGSDNEKLFF.

The chain couples TRBV12-3 or TRBV12-4 to TRBJ2-1; tentative D call: TRBD1 (7 bases). The length of the CDR3 is 13 residues. V was shortened by 10 bases and J by 3 bases, with 13 bases between the two germline ends. The DNA of the CDR3 is TGTGCCACTAATCAGGGGGGCTACAATGAGCAGTTCTTC. Protein: CATNQGGYNEQFF.

The chain uses TRBV7-9 and TRBJ1-2; TRBD1 aligns across 10 bases. Trimming cost V 5 bases and J 6 bases; bases outside gene matches: 6. The CDR3 is made up of 14 amino acids. Germline CDR1 and CDR2: SEHNR and FQNEAQ (reference sequence). CDR3 loop: CASSPGQGSDGYTF. The CDR3 nucleotides read TGTGCCAGCAGCCCGGGACAGGGGAGCGATGGCTACACCTTC.

This clonotype appeared many times. Written as DNA, the CDR3 is TGTGCCAGCAGCCAGGGACAGGGGAAAGAGACCCAGTACTTC. Translated, it gives CASSQGQGKETQYF. The chain has TRBV4-2 and TRBJ2-5; 10 positions agree with TRBD1. This CDR3 is 14 amino acids long. Germline CDR1 is LGHNA and CDR2 is YNFKEQ. The J segment lost 3 bases and the V segment lost 3 bases, leaving 1 base of the junction unmatched.

The J gene is TRBJ1-2, the V gene TRBV28; 9 bases are shared with TRBD1. The junction had 7 bases not matched to a gene; V was cut back by 6 bases and J by 5 bases. CDR1 MDHEN and CDR2 SYDVKM come from the germline V gene. This CDR3 region has 14 residues. The CDR3 spells CASRGQGGGYGYTF. The CDR3 DNA is TGTGCCAGCAGGGGACAGGGTGGTGGGTATGGCTACACCTTC.

The V call is TRBV7-9, the J call TRBJ2-1; D uncertain. The length of the CDR3 is 17 residues. V was cut by 1 base and J by 9 bases, with 22 bases left in between. In germline, CDR1 is SEHNR, CDR2 FQNEAQ (reference sequence). The CDR3 spells CASSLVGDGRWIGEQFF. Here the CDR3 DNA reads TGTGCCAGCAGCTTAGTAGGTGACGGCAGGTGGATCGGTGAGCAGTTCTTC.

The chain links TRBV7-8 to TRBJ1-4; possibly TRBD1 for D (5 bases). V shed 5 bases and J shed 0 bases, with 19 bases lying between them. The CDR3 contains 18 residues. CDR1 is SGHVS, CDR2 FQNEAQ, per germline. DNA of the CDR3: TGTGCCAGCAGCCCCCATGGGGCCCCCTTCGCAACTAATGAAAAACTGTTTTTT. Its translation is CASSPHGAPFATNEKLFF.

J is TRBJ1-2 and V is TRBV2, with 8 bases lining up with TRBD1. CDR1 and CDR2 from the germline V gene are SNHLY and FYNNEI. The CDR3 loop spans 13 amino acids. V was clipped by 6 bases and J by 12 bases; unmatched bases: 12. For the CDR3, the DNA is TGTGCCAGCAGCCAAGGACAGGGTCGGATGAACACCTTC. It translates to CASSQGQGRMNTF.

The sample holds a few counts of this clonotype. The chain joins TRBV3-1 to TRBJ2-1, with D unresolved. The CDR3 is 15 residues long. Looked up from germline, CDR1 is LGHDT and CDR2 is YNNKEL (reference sequence). The ends were cut back, 4 bases at V and 6 bases at J, with 16 bases in the middle. Here the CDR3 reads CASSLRRKGGNEQFF. CDR3 in DNA: TGTGCCAGCAGCCTTAGGAGAAAGGGCGGCAATGAGCAGTTCTTC.

This clonotype was observed at least ten times. V gene TRBV7-8 combines with J gene TRBJ2-1; TRBD1 aligns across 10 bases. V lost 2 bases to trimming and J lost 5 bases; unmatched junction nucleotides: 12. CDR3 length: 18 amino acids. Germline V CDR1 and CDR2: SGHVS, FQNEAQ. CDR3 sequence (DNA): TGTGCCAGCAGCTTACGGCGTCCTTGGGGACAGGGGCACAATGAGCAGTTCTTC. Amino acids: CASSLRRPWGQGHNEQFF.

This clonotype occurred a few times. The chain joins TRBV5-1 to TRBJ1-2; D is ambiguous. The germline CDR1 and CDR2 sequences are SGHRS and YFSETQ. The CDR3 is 15 residues long. Trimming left V 4 bases short and J 8 bases short, with 21 bases between. CDR3 loop: CASSPRTGFLDGYTF. The DNA for the CDR3 is TGCGCCAGCAGCCCAAGAACTGGTTTTTTAGACGGCTACACCTTC. The full variable domain, completed using reference TRBV5-1 and TRBJ1-2, is KAGVTQTPRYLIKTRGQQVTLSCSPISGHRSVSWYQQTPGQGLQFLFEYFSETQRNKGNFPGRFSGRQFSNSRSEMNVSTLELGDSALYLCASSPRTGFLDGYTFGSGTRLTVV.